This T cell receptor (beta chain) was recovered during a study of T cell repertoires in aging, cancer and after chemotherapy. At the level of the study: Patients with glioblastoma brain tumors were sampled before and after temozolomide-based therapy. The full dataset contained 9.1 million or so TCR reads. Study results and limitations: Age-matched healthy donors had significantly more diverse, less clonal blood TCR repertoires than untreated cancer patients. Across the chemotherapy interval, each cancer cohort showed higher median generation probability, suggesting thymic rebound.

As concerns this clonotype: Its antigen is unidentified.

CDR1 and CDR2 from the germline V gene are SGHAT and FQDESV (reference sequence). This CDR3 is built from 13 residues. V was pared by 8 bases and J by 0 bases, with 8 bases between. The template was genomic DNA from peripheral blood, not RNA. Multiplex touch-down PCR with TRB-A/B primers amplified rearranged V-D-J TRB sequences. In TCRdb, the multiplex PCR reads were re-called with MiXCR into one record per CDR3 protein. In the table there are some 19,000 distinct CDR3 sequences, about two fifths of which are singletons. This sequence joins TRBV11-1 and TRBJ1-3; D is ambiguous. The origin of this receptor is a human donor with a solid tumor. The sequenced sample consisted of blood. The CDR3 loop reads CASGAGSGNTIYF. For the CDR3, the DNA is TGTGCCAGCGGCGCGGGCTCTGGAAACACCATATATTTT.